A single sample gave rise to the 24 T cell receptor beta chains below, sequenced in a study of technical replicates of blood from four donors. TCRdb's table, derived via immunoSEQ multiplex PCR, lists solely in-frame clones and lacks some. The sample lists tens of thousands of clones, around 90% occurring once. What was sequenced was T cells isolated from PBMCs. Source of these receptors: a human donor in good health.

The rearrangement links TRBV9 to TRBJ2-2; 7 bases map to TRBD1. The CDR3 is made up of 15 amino acids. Trimming removed 4 bases from V and 1 base from J; junction bases left unmatched: 4. Looked up from germline, CDR1 is SGDLS and CDR2 is YYNGEE. CDR3 DNA sequence: TGTGCCAGCAGCAAACAGGGGAGGAACACCGGGGAGCTGTTTTTT. It is translated as CASSKQGRNTGELFF.

V and J are TRBV5-1 and TRBJ2-1; D is unresolved. From germline, CDR1 is SGHRS and CDR2 YFSETQ. This CDR3 is built from 15 residues. The V end lost 4 bases, the J end lost 2 bases, and 13 bases lay between the germline ends. The CDR3 sequence is CASSPEHITYNEQFF. DNA of the CDR3: TGCGCCAGCAGCCCGGAGCACATTACCTACAATGAGCAGTTCTTC.

The chain is built from TRBV5-1 and TRBJ2-1; TRBD2 aligns across 13 bases. The CDR3 is 19 amino acids. Germline lookup yields CDR1 SGHRS and CDR2 YFSETQ. V lost 0 bases, J lost 7 bases, and 13 bases stayed unmatched. The CDR3 nucleotides are TGCGCCAGCAGCTTGGATAGCGGGACTAGCGGGATACGTATAAATGAGCAGTTCTTC. The encoded protein is CASSLDSGTSGIRINEQFF. The variable domain in full, completed from reference TRBV5-1 and TRBJ2-1, reads KAGVTQTPRYLIKTRGQQVTLSCSPISGHRSVSWYQQTPGQGLQFLFEYFSETQRNKGNFPGRFSGRQFSNSRSEMNVSTLELGDSALYLCASSLDSGTSGIRINEQFFGPGTRLTVL.

V is TRBV2 and J is TRBJ2-1, with 7 nucleotides matching TRBD2. The germline CDR1 and CDR2 sequences are SNHLY and FYNNEI. CDR3 length: 16 amino acids. V trimming: 2 bases; J trimming: 8 bases; junction bases outside the gene matches: 12. The CDR3 DNA reads TGTGCCAGCAGTGAATTAAGCGGAGCGGGAAATTATGAGCAGTTCTTC. It encodes CASSELSGAGNYEQFF. The variable domain in full, with the rest retrieved from reference TRBV2 and TRBJ2-1, is EPEVTQTPSHQVTQMGQEVILRCVPISNHLYFYWYRQILGQKVEFLVSFYNNEISEKSEIFDDQFSVERPDGSNFTLKIRSTKLEDSAMYFCASSELSGAGNYEQFFGPGTRLTVL.

The V and J genes are TRBV11-2 and TRBJ1-2, with D perhaps TRBD1 (5 bases). Trimming left V 0 bases short and J 14 bases short, with 25 bases between. Germline values: CDR1 SGHAT, CDR2 FQNNGV. This CDR3 has 16 residues. CDR3 in DNA: TGTGCCAGCAGCTTAGACGCCGCGGGGCAGGGCGGGCAATATACCTTC. Translation gives CASSLDAAGQGGQYTF. Filled out from reference TRBV11-2 and TRBJ1-2, the complete variable domain reads EAGVAQSPRYKIIEKRQSVAFWCNPISGHATLYWYQQILGQGPKLLIQFQNNGVVDDSQLPKDRFSAERLKGVDSTLKIQPAKLEDSAVYLCASSLDAAGQGGQYTFGSGTRLTVV.

The chain recombines TRBV1 with TRBJ2-3; the DNA was not used to check the table's D call, TRBD1. TRBV1 is a documented pseudogene. This CDR3 has 15 residues. The CDR3 DNA sequence: TGCACCAGCAGCCAAACCAGGGGGCACACAGATACGCAGTATTTT. Its translation: CTSSQTRGHTDTQYF.

The rearrangement links TRBV13 to TRBJ2-1; 12 positions match TRBD2. Losses at the gene ends were 5 bases for V and 0 bases for J; bases not matched to a gene: 11. This CDR3 has 19 amino acids. CDR1 PRHDT and CDR2 FYEKMQ come from the germline V gene (reference sequence). The CDR3 is CASSPPRLAGGSSYNEQFF. CDR3 DNA: TGTGCCAGCAGCCCACCGCGGCTAGCGGGAGGGAGCTCCTACAATGAGCAGTTCTTC. The full variable domain, completed using reference TRBV13 and TRBJ2-1, is AAGVIQSPRHLIKEKRETATLKCYPIPRHDTVYWYQQGPGQDPQFLISFYEKMQSDKGSIPDRFSAQQFSDYHSELNMSSLELGDSALYFCASSPPRLAGGSSYNEQFFGPGTRLTVL.

This clone appeared a single time. The chain employs TRBV13 and TRBJ2-7; TRBD2 matches at 9 bases. The CDR3 totals 16 residues. After removal of 2 bases from V and 4 bases from J, the junction contained 9 bases not matched to a gene. The germline gives CDR1 PRHDT, CDR2 FYEKMQ (reference sequence). CDR3 sequence reads: CASSLRGASGKYEQYF. The CDR3 DNA reads as TGTGCCAGCAGCTTACGGGGGGCTAGCGGGAAGTACGAGCAGTACTTC.

This chain joins TRBV29-1 and TRBJ2-7; the D gene is possibly TRBD1 (6 bases). V gave up 5 bases and J gave up 3 bases, with 14 bases separating them. The germline gives CDR1 SQVTM, CDR2 ANQGSEA. CDR3 length: 13 residues. CDR3 sequence: CSVTPGHNYEQYF. In DNA form, the CDR3 reads TGCAGCGTTACACCGGGACATAACTACGAGCAGTACTTC.

The chain carries TRBV29-1 and TRBJ1-1, with 10 bases that match TRBD1. Germline CDR1 SQVTM, CDR2 ANQGSEA. The CDR3 totals 13 residues. Germline trimming cut 6 bases from V and 1 base from J; bases unmatched to any gene: 2. CDR3 sequence: CSVRTGGNTEAFF. The CDR3 bases are TGCAGCGTCCGGACAGGGGGGAACACTGAAGCTTTCTTT.

The rearrangement links TRBV18 to TRBJ2-7, with 8 bases fitting TRBD1. This CDR3 comprises 15 residues. Germline trimming cut 2 bases from V and 6 bases from J; bases unmatched to any gene: 9. Germline CDR1 reads KGHSH; CDR2 reads LQKENI. This CDR3 is CASSPGQGAIIEQYF. In DNA form, the CDR3 reads TGTGCCAGCTCACCAGGGCAGGGGGCTATTATCGAGCAGTACTTC.

The V call is TRBV4-1, the J call TRBJ2-5; 7 nucleotides line up with TRBD2. The trim removed 0 bases at V and 4 bases at J, leaving 11 bases unmatched. The CDR3 length is 17 residues. Germline lookup yields CDR1 MGHRA and CDR2 YSYEKL. The CDR3 spells CASSQDYGLAVGETQYF. The CDR3 bases are TGCGCCAGCAGCCAAGATTACGGTCTAGCGGTTGGAGAGACCCAGTACTTC.

The chain recombines TRBV30 with TRBJ1-2; possibly TRBD1 for D (5 bases). This CDR3 spans 13 amino acids. In germline, CDR1 is GTSNPN, CDR2 SVGIG (reference sequence). Trimming cost V 5 bases and J 4 bases, with 14 bases left between them. DNA for the CDR3: TGTGCCTGGGGAGACAGCCTTCTCTATGGCTACACCTTC. This gives the protein CAWGDSLLYGYTF.

V gene TRBV2 combines with J gene TRBJ2-1, with 12 bases aligning to TRBD2. V was clipped by 7 bases and J by 9 bases; unmatched bases: 19. The CDR3 spans 18 residues. Germline CDR1 and CDR2: SNHLY and FYNNEI. CDR3 sequence reads: CASIQGTLAGGPKGEQFF. CDR3 coding DNA: TGTGCCAGCATCCAAGGTACACTAGCGGGGGGACCTAAGGGTGAGCAGTTCTTC.

The chain uses TRBV4-1 and TRBJ2-7; 7 positions match TRBD1. The ends lost 4 bases at V and 2 bases at J; junction bases unmatched: 5. The CDR3 runs to 14 residues. The germline gives CDR1 MGHRA, CDR2 YSYEKL. Written as DNA, the CDR3 is TGCGCCAGCAGCCCGACAGGGTGGCCCTACGAGCAGTACTTC. Its translation: CASSPTGWPYEQYF.

V and J are TRBV5-4 and TRBJ2-7, with 9 nucleotides matching TRBD1. Unmatched junction bases numbered 4, after V lost 4 bases and J lost 2 bases. The germline V gene has CDR1 SGHNT and CDR2 YYREEE (reference sequence). CDR3 length: 14 residues. This CDR3 is CASSAGTGTYEQYF. DNA of the CDR3: TGTGCCAGCAGCGCCGGGACAGGGACCTACGAGCAGTACTTC.

The chain employs TRBV2 and TRBJ2-3; D is perhaps TRBD1 (5 bases). Trimming took off 8 bases at V and 3 bases at J, with 18 bases between the two ends. The V gene's germline CDR1 is SNHLY and CDR2 FYNNEI. This CDR3 region has 15 residues. DNA for the CDR3: TGTGCCAGCGGCCGGACCCTAGGGGATACAGATACGCAGTATTTT. Protein product: CASGRTLGDTDTQYF.

V usage is TRBV5-1 and J usage is TRBJ2-7; D is possibly TRBD1 (6 bases). The germline gives CDR1 SGHRS, CDR2 YFSETQ. With 4 bases removed from V and 3 bases from J, the gap between germline ends came to 11 bases. The CDR3 covers 13 residues. The CDR3 sequence is CASSPRDIYEQYF. The CDR3 coding sequence is TGCGCCAGCAGCCCCCGGGACATCTACGAGCAGTACTTC.

A single count supports this clone. This rearrangement joins TRBV4-1 to TRBJ2-5, with 7 bases matching TRBD1. CDR1 is MGHRA, CDR2 YSYEKL, per germline. The length of the CDR3 is 14 residues. Unmatched junction bases numbered 5, after V lost 1 base and J lost 6 bases. Here the CDR3 DNA reads TGCGCCAGCAGCCAAGGAGGGGGCTCCAAGACCCAGTACTTC. Translation gives CASSQGGGSKTQYF.

The rearrangement uses TRBV27 and TRBJ2-3, with D possibly TRBD1 on 6 matching bases. Trimming cost V 2 bases and J 2 bases, with 17 bases left between them. Germline-derived CDR1 and CDR2 are MNHEY and SMNVEV (reference sequence). This CDR3 region has 17 residues. This chain's CDR3 is CASSLKLPQGSTDTQYF. DNA of the CDR3: TGTGCCAGCAGTTTAAAACTCCCCCAGGGGTCCACAGATACGCAGTATTTT.

The chain uses TRBV16 and TRBJ1-1; no clear D gene. The CDR3 has 13 residues. Germline CDR1 reads KGHSY; CDR2 reads FQNENV. The V gene lost 2 bases and the J gene lost 2 bases, with 6 bases spanning the gap. Written as DNA, the CDR3 is TGTGCCAGCAGCCAACAGATAAACACTGAAGCTTTCTTT. Its translation is CASSQQINTEAFF.

The V gene is TRBV6-5, the J gene TRBJ1-1; the D gene is possibly TRBD1 (5 bases). Germline V gene sequence: CDR1 MNHEY, CDR2 SVGAGI. Trimming removed 7 bases at V and 7 bases at J, with 13 bases between. The CDR3 loop spans 12 amino acids. DNA of the CDR3: TGTGCCAGCACTGCAGGGCCGGATGAAGCTTTCTTT. Amino acid sequence: CASTAGPDEAFF.

The chain recombines TRBV27 with TRBJ2-2; the match to TRBD1 covers 8 bases. The CDR3 is made up of 13 amino acids. Trimming at V came to 8 bases and at J to 1 base, leaving 0 bases not matched to a gene. Germline CDR1 reads MNHEY; CDR2 reads SMNVEV (reference sequence). This CDR3 reads CASGQGNTGELFF. The CDR3, as DNA: TGTGCCAGCGGACAGGGGAACACCGGGGAGCTGTTTTTT.

This chain joins TRBV16 and TRBJ2-1, with 8 bases aligning to TRBD2. This CDR3 has 17 amino acids. The trim removed 4 bases at V and 0 bases at J, leaving 8 bases unmatched. Germline assignment: CDR1 KGHSY and CDR2 FQNENV. CDR3 sequence: CASSPELAASSYNEQFF. The CDR3 DNA reads as TGTGCCAGCAGCCCGGAACTAGCGGCAAGCTCCTACAATGAGCAGTTCTTC.